This entry is about one T cell receptor (beta chain). The trim removed 1 base at V and 4 bases at J, leaving 13 bases unmatched. CDR3 length: 18 residues. The germline CDR1 and CDR2 sequences are LGHNA and YNFKEQ. In the study's own analysis: It was from reference gene primer amplification that nucleated cell counts were estimated. Using immunoSEQ multiplex PCR, the repertoire was profiled, and TCRdb retains in-frame clones only, with some absent. V, J and clone size were drawn from that table, and D and trimming were deduced from the DNA. The repertoire consists of around 230,000 clones, with roughly 80% occurring once and the leading ten covering 7.9%. This entry comes from a study of blood T cell repertoires in COVID-19. Overall study: The origin of the acute and convalescent COVID-19 samples was the United States, Italy and Spain. Sources were T cells, B-cell-depleted T cells, or PBMCs; the material itself was cDNA or gDNA.

The chain joins TRBV4-2 to TRBJ2-1; 7 bases fit TRBD2. Sequencing was done on a sample of peripheral blood. The source of this sequence is a woman older than 75 with acute or convalescent COVID-19. CDR3 sequence reads: CASSQGSSGGYEYNEQFF. For the CDR3, the DNA is TGTGCCAGCAGCCAAGGTTCTAGCGGAGGCTACGAGTACAATGAGCAGTTCTTC.